The TCR beta chain described here comes from a study of blood T cell repertoires in COVID-19. Sequencing used immunoSEQ multiplex PCR; TCRdb keeps in-frame clones, though not all of them. The profile shows around 280,000 clones, approximately 86% of them singletons. The CDR3 has 16 residues. The V gene lost 0 bases and the J gene lost 2 bases, with 16 bases spanning the gap. Per germline, CDR1 GTSNPN and CDR2 SVGIG (reference sequence). This sequence originates from a man between 70 and 80 years old with acute or convalescent COVID-19. The J gene is TRBJ1-2, the V gene TRBV30; D gene unclear. What was sequenced was peripheral blood. The CDR3 reads CAWSVRREGVNYGYTF. CDR3 sequence (DNA): TGTGCCTGGAGTGTAAGAAGGGAGGGAGTGAACTATGGCTACACCTTC.